The clone carrying this T cell receptor (beta chain) was observed many times. TCR alpha and beta CDR3 regions were amplified from RNA using iRepertoire nested multiplex PCR. TCRdb analysed the multiplex PCR reads with MiXCR anew, one entry per CDR3 protein. The repertoire holds a few hundred thousand distinct CDR3 sequences, with 41% as singletons. This record belongs to a study of glioma-infiltrating T cells. Whole-study context: Sequencing aimed for about 4- to 10-fold coverage of about a million peripheral T cells.

The germline V gene has CDR1 MNHNS and CDR2 SASEGT. The V and J ends lost 3 bases and 0 bases, in that order; junction bases with no gene match: 8. CDR3 length: 17 amino acids. The chain uses TRBV6-1 and TRBJ2-3; 8 bases align to TRBD1. Source material: glioma tissue, nonneoplastic brain tissue, or PBMCs (not recorded which). This receptor was obtained from a human donor with low-grade glioma or glioblastoma, undergoing nonglioma brain surgery, or in good health (not recorded which). This chain's CDR3 is CASSDHRTGPSTDTQYF. The CDR3 DNA reads as TGTGCCAGCAGTGACCATCGGACAGGGCCTAGCACAGATACGCAGTATTTT.